Below are 11 T cell receptor beta chains sequenced from a single sample in a study of cytomegalovirus exposure and HLA in healthy donors. The PCR was carried out with 60 Vbeta primers and 13 Jbeta primers. Repertoires were generated with immunoSEQ multiplex PCR, while TCRdb's copy carries only in-frame clones and drops some. Among 100,000 or so clones listed, around four fifths were seen once. Sequenced: PBMCs. The receptors derive from a man aged 35 to 55 in good health and CMV-seronegative.

This chain uses TRBV7-6 with TRBJ1-6, with D perhaps matching TRBD1 (5 bases). The V gene's germline CDR1 is SGHVS and CDR2 FNYEAQ. Trimming removed 0 bases at V and 7 bases at J, with 7 bases between. The CDR3 contains 14 residues. CDR3 protein: CASSLARANSPLHF. The CDR3 bases are TGTGCCAGCAGCTTAGCCAGGGCCAATTCACCCCTCCACTTT.

The V gene is TRBV6-5, the J gene TRBJ2-7; tentative D call: TRBD2 (5 bases). Germline V lookup: CDR1 MNHEY, CDR2 SVGAGI. The CDR3 loop spans 12 amino acids. With 8 bases removed from V and 6 bases from J, the gap between germline ends came to 14 bases. The CDR3 sequence is CASQRGPGEQYF. The CDR3 nucleotides read TGTGCCAGCCAACGCGGGCCCGGCGAGCAGTACTTC.

V and J are TRBV9 and TRBJ1-4; D not certain. V dropped 2 bases and J dropped 1 base, with 6 bases sitting between them. This CDR3 has 14 amino acids. CDR1 and CDR2 (germline): SGDLS, YYNGEE. The CDR3 region is CASSVSGTNEKLFF. CDR3 coding DNA: TGTGCCAGCAGCGTGAGTGGAACTAATGAAAAACTGTTTTTT.

This clone was counted a single time. The chain uses TRBV7-2 and TRBJ2-1; a weak D match, TRBD2 (7 bases). Between the trimmed V and J ends, which lost 3 bases and 8 bases, there was a span of 23 bases. The CDR3 covers 17 residues. The germline CDR1 and CDR2 sequences are SGHTA and FQGNSA. The CDR3 here is CASSFGLRGGAVDEQFF. The DNA for the CDR3 is TGTGCCAGCAGCTTCGGTTTGAGGGGGGGGGCGGTCGATGAGCAGTTCTTC.

The rearrangement joins TRBV2 to TRBJ1-5, with D possibly being TRBD1 (5 bases). The V end was cut by 8 bases, the J end by 1 base, with 15 bases between. The CDR3 is 15 residues long. From germline, CDR1 is SNHLY and CDR2 FYNNEI. The DNA of the CDR3 is TGTGCCAGCTCAGGGCAGGGTGGAAGCAATCAGCCCCAGCATTTT. It yields the protein CASSGQGGSNQPQHF.

This clone was observed a few times. V gene TRBV15 combines with J gene TRBJ1-3; maybe TRBD1 (6 bases). Per the germline V gene, CDR1 is LNHNV and CDR2 is YYDKDF (reference sequence). The V gene lost 0 bases and the J gene lost 3 bases, with 6 bases spanning the gap. This CDR3 comprises 14 residues. CDR3 loop: CATSREGGGNTIYF. CDR3 sequence (DNA): TGTGCCACCAGCAGAGAAGGGGGTGGAAACACCATATATTTT.

The rearrangement joins TRBV7-2 to TRBJ1-3, with TRBD1 matching over 10 bases. Per germline, CDR1 SGHTA and CDR2 FQGNSA. This CDR3 has 15 amino acids. With V trimmed by 2 bases and J by 8 bases, 6 bases remained unmatched. CDR3 residues: CASSLLTGGLYTIYF. The CDR3 coding sequence is TGTGCCAGCAGCTTACTGACAGGGGGCTTGTACACCATATATTTT. The full variable domain, rest sourced from reference TRBV7-2 and TRBJ1-3, is GAGVSQSPSNKVTEKGKDVELRCDPISGHTALYWYRQSLGQGLEFLIYFQGNSAPDKSGLPSDRFSAERTGGSVSTLTIQRTQQEDSAVYLCASSLLTGGLYTIYFGEGSWLTVV.

The rearrangement joins TRBV11-3 to TRBJ2-3; maybe TRBD1 (6 bases). Germline loops: CDR1 SGHNT, CDR2 YENEEA. V lost 7 bases, J lost 2 bases, and 19 bases lay in between. The CDR3 contains 16 residues. CDR3 sequence: CASITRAGDITDTQYF. The CDR3 coding sequence is TGTGCCAGCATCACAAGGGCAGGGGATATCACAGATACGCAGTATTTT.

Here the CDR3 reads CASGNRAGGTYNEQFF. DNA for the CDR3: TGTGCCAGCGGGAATAGAGCGGGGGGAACCTACAATGAGCAGTTCTTC. The rearrangement joins TRBV27 to TRBJ2-1; 9 bases map to TRBD2. This CDR3 has 16 amino acids. With 8 bases clipped from V and 2 bases from J, the junction kept 10 bases outside the gene matches. CDR1 is MNHEY and CDR2 is SMNVEV in the germline V gene (reference sequence).

The chain combines TRBV7-6 with TRBJ2-6, with a tentative D call TRBD2 (6 bases). Deletions cut 4 bases from V and 0 bases from J, with 7 bases between. The CDR3 contains 15 residues. CDR1 is SGHVS, CDR2 FNYEAQ, per germline. CDR3 residues: CASSWGVSGANVLTF. Here the CDR3 DNA reads TGTGCCAGCAGCTGGGGGGTCTCTGGGGCCAACGTCCTGACTTTC. The full variable domain, in which reference TRBV7-6 and TRBJ2-6 provide the parts outside the CDR3, is GAGVSQSPRYKVTKRGQDVALRCDPISGHVSLYWYRQALGQGPEFLTYFNYEAQQDKSGLPNDRFSAERPEGSISTLTIQRTEQRDSAMYRCASSWGVSGANVLTFGAGSRLTVL.

The chain joins TRBV9 to TRBJ2-1; unclear D gene. Trimming shortened V by 3 bases and J by 0 bases, and 7 bases separated the two germline ends. The CDR3 consists of 14 residues. CDR1 and CDR2 (germline): SGDLS, YYNGEE. The CDR3 DNA is TGTGCCAGCAGCGGTAGTGGCTCCTACAATGAGCAGTTCTTC. Amino acids: CASSGSGSYNEQFF.